This passage covers 25 T cell receptor beta chains from one sample sequenced in a study of T cells after yellow fever vaccination. One entry per CDR3 protein, called by TCRdb with MiXCR from the 5' RACE reads. This table has around 47,000 distinct CDR3 sequences, 6.5% to 8.5% appearing once. The source was CD8+ T cells not binding an NS4B(214-222) dextramer, sorted from PBMCs, collected 45 days after the yellow fever booster vaccination. The receptors here all came from a man aged 25-45 years who received the YFV17D yellow fever vaccine.

This clonotype appeared many times. The chain joins TRBV29-1 to TRBJ2-7; 9 bases align to TRBD1. Germline assignment: CDR1 SQVTM and CDR2 ANQGSEA. This CDR3 region has 14 residues. The V and J ends lost 4 bases and 2 bases, in that order; junction bases with no gene match: 6. CDR3 in amino acids: CSVALTGGTYEQYF. The CDR3 DNA is TGCAGCGTTGCCTTGACAGGGGGTACCTACGAGCAGTACTTC.

This clonotype was counted ten times or more. The chain has TRBV5-1 and TRBJ2-7; 14 nucleotides agree with TRBD2. The V gene end was trimmed by 4 bases and the J gene end by 7 bases; junction bases not matched to a gene: 7. Germline CDR1 reads SGHRS; CDR2 reads YFSETQ. CDR3 length equals 15 residues. Written as DNA, the CDR3 is TGCGCCAGCAGCCCGACTAGCGGGAGGGGAAAAGAGCAGTACTTC. This gives the protein CASSPTSGRGKEQYF.

This clonotype was picked up many times. DNA for the CDR3: TGTGCCTGGAGTCCCCGGGACCGCACCTACGAGCAGTACTTC. It translates to CAWSPRDRTYEQYF. This chain uses TRBV30 with TRBJ2-7, with D perhaps assigned TRBD1 or TRBD2 (5 bases each). The CDR3 sequence is 14 residues long. Germline CDR1 is GTSNPN and CDR2 is SVGIG (reference sequence). The V and J ends lost 2 bases and 2 bases respectively, with 13 bases between them.

The V and J genes are TRBV2 and TRBJ2-5; 7 bases match TRBD2. Germline V gene sequence: CDR1 SNHLY, CDR2 FYNNEI. The CDR3 is made up of 14 amino acids. The J segment lost 2 bases and the V segment lost 7 bases, leaving 7 bases of the junction unmatched. The CDR3: CASIGWGGQETQYF. CDR3 bases: TGTGCCAGCATAGGGTGGGGGGGACAAGAGACCCAGTACTTC.

There are a few counts of this clonotype. The chain carries TRBV3-1 and TRBJ2-7; D perhaps matches TRBD2 (5 bases). Trimming left V 5 bases short and J 0 bases short, with 11 bases between. The CDR3 extends over 14 amino acids. Per germline, CDR1 LGHDT and CDR2 YNNKEL (reference sequence). CDR3 sequence: CASSNPGSSYEQYF. CDR3 nucleotide sequence: TGTGCCAGCAGCAACCCGGGATCCTCCTACGAGCAGTACTTC.

Many counts were recorded for this clonotype. V gene TRBV19 combines with J gene TRBJ1-1, with 10 positions matching TRBD1. V trimming: 3 bases; J trimming: 3 bases; junction bases outside the gene matches: 1. This CDR3 is built from 14 residues. The germline gives CDR1 LNHDA, CDR2 SQIVND (reference sequence). CDR3: CASSMGTGDTEAFF. The CDR3 bases are TGTGCCAGTAGTATGGGGACAGGGGACACTGAAGCTTTCTTT.

The table lists this clonotype with many counts. The rearrangement uses TRBV4-3 and TRBJ2-7; D gene unclear. The CDR3 is 13 residues long. The V end lost 0 bases, the J end lost 4 bases, and 7 bases lay between the germline ends. Germline assignment: CDR1 LGHNA and CDR2 YSLEER. CDR3 in amino acids: CASSQENSYEQYF. The DNA for the CDR3 is TGCGCCAGCAGCCAAGAGAATTCTTACGAGCAGTACTTC.

This clonotype was detected only a few times. V gene TRBV11-2 combines with J gene TRBJ2-7; 7 positions match TRBD1. CDR3 length: 13 residues. J was trimmed by 3 bases and V by 5 bases; bases with no gene match: 4. Looked up from germline, CDR1 is SGHAT and CDR2 is FQNNGV. DNA for the CDR3: TGTGCCAGCAGCAAGGGACAGCTCTACGAGCAGTACTTC. It yields the protein CASSKGQLYEQYF.

There are many counts of this clonotype. This chain connects TRBV29-1 to TRBJ2-1; D unclear. V lost 8 bases and J lost 8, with 16 bases in between. The germline CDR1 and CDR2 sequences are SQVTM and ANQGSEA. This CDR3 spans 12 amino acids. CDR3 nucleotides: TGCAGCTGCGGTGTTCTTGTCGATGAGCAGTTCTTC. This encodes CSCGVLVDEQFF.

This clonotype occurred many times. The chain combines TRBV24-1 with TRBJ2-2, with no clear D. The V end lost 3 bases, the J end lost 0 bases, and 10 bases lay between the germline ends. The CDR3 runs to 16 residues. CDR1 and CDR2 from the germline V gene are KGHDR and SFDVKD. CDR3 nucleotides: TGTGCCACCAGTGATATGCGCAGTACGAACACCGGGGAGCTGTTTTTT. The encoded protein is CATSDMRSTNTGELFF.

This clonotype was counted ten times or more. V is TRBV19 and J is TRBJ1-1; no definite D call. The CDR3 runs 10 residues. Germline V gene lookup returns CDR1 LNHDA and CDR2 SQIVND (reference sequence). Trimming removed 10 bases from V and 7 bases from J, with 10 bases in between. The CDR3 DNA follows: TGTGCCACCACCGGGAGTGAAGCTTTCTTT. The encoded protein is CATTGSEAFF.

This clonotype was counted between two and nine times. CDR3 sequence: CASSLIGGAKNIQYF. Written as DNA, the CDR3 is TGTGCCAGCAGCCTGATAGGGGGGGCCAAAAACATTCAGTACTTC. The chain has TRBV7-2 and TRBJ2-4; D could derive from TRBD1 or TRBD2 (6 bases each). Germline lookup yields CDR1 SGHTA and CDR2 FQGNSA. This CDR3 has 15 residues. V was pared by 5 bases and J by 1 base, with 12 bases between.

The table lists this clonotype with many counts. The chain uses TRBV6-5 and TRBJ2-7, with 8 bases fitting TRBD2. The CDR3 length is 14 residues. Trimming removed 2 bases from V and 3 bases from J; junction bases left unmatched: 3. Looked up from germline, CDR1 is MNHEY and CDR2 is SVGAGI. The CDR3 sequence is CASSYLAGRYEQYF. As DNA, the CDR3 is TGTGCCAGCAGTTACCTAGCGGGCCGCTACGAGCAGTACTTC.

The table lists this clonotype with a few counts. The J gene is TRBJ2-5, the V gene TRBV7-3; 14 nucleotides agree with TRBD2. J gave up 4 bases and V 4 bases, and 5 bases lay outside the gene matches. CDR1 and CDR2 from the germline V gene are SGHTA and FQGTGA. There are 16 residues in the CDR3. For the CDR3, the DNA is TGTGCCAGCAGCTCCCCGGGACTAGCGGGAGCAGAGACCCAGTACTTC. Residues: CASSSPGLAGAETQYF.

This clonotype has more than one count but fewer than ten. The chain couples TRBV19 to TRBJ2-1; perhaps D is TRBD1 or TRBD2 (5 bases each). V lost 4 bases and J lost 10, with 8 bases in between. Germline V CDR1 and CDR2: LNHDA, SQIVND (reference sequence). This CDR3 region has 11 residues. The CDR3 DNA follows: TGTGCCAGTAGTAGGGACGCCGAGCAGTTCTTC. Protein: CASSRDAEQFF.

V is TRBV21-1 and J is TRBJ2-5. TRBV21-1 is a recognized pseudogene. This CDR3 spans 14 amino acids. The CDR3 loop reads CASSILRYQETQYF. DNA for the CDR3: TGTGCCAGCAGCATTCTAAGATACCAAGAGACCCAGTACTTC.

This clonotype occurred many times. The junction differs from germline at one of its ends, possibly a read error. V usage is TRBV7-7 and J usage is TRBJ2-5; 9 positions match TRBD1. The length of the CDR3 is 16 residues. The germline gives CDR1 SSHAT, CDR2 FNYEAQ (reference sequence). The CDR3 nucleotides read TGTGCTAGCAGAAAAGGGACAGGGCCACCGGTACGGACCCAGTACTTC. It is translated as CASRKGTGPPVRTQYF.

This clonotype was seen at least ten times. This chain joins TRBV3-1 and TRBJ2-1, with 7 nucleotides matching TRBD2. The trim removed 3 bases at V and 4 bases at J, leaving 6 bases unmatched. Germline V lookup: CDR1 LGHDT, CDR2 YNNKEL (reference sequence). CDR3 length: 15 residues. The CDR3 loop is CASSHRLAQYNEQFF. The CDR3 DNA reads TGTGCCAGCAGCCACAGACTAGCACAATACAATGAGCAGTTCTTC.

The genes are TRBV11-2 and TRBJ2-2, with 8 bases identical to TRBD1. V shed 11 bases, J shed 1 base, and the junction held 6 bases outside the gene matches. The CDR3 spans 14 residues. Germline assignment: CDR1 SGHAT and CDR2 FQNNGV. As DNA, the CDR3 is TGTGCCGCTAACAGGGGGAGGAACACCGGGGAGCTGTTTTTT. Its protein is CAANRGRNTGELFF.

This clonotype was counted many times. J is TRBJ2-4 and V is TRBV20-1; D is uncertain. The CDR3 sequence is 15 residues long. V was pared by 0 bases and J by 0 bases, with 9 bases between. From germline, CDR1 is DFQATT and CDR2 SNEGSKA (reference sequence). The CDR3 region has the DNA TGCAGTGCTAGAGATAAATGGGTAGCCAAAAACATTCAGTACTTC. It translates to CSARDKWVAKNIQYF.

This clonotype has at least ten counts. The genes are TRBV29-1 and TRBJ2-7; D remains unclear. Germline values: CDR1 SQVTM, CDR2 ANQGSEA. Between the trimmed V and J ends, which lost 7 bases and 2 bases, there was a span of 9 bases. CDR3 size: 11 residues. In DNA, the CDR3 is TGCAGCGCAAGGAGTGCCTACGAGCAGTACTTC. It is translated as CSARSAYEQYF.

There are many counts of this clonotype. The chain uses TRBV10-3 and TRBJ2-3; a weak D match, TRBD1 (5 bases). The CDR3 covers 17 residues. Trimming cost V 9 bases and J 2 bases, with 24 bases left between them. CDR1 is ENHRY, CDR2 SYGVKD, per germline. The CDR3 sequence: CAIMRSTDFIVTDTQYF. The DNA for the CDR3 is TGTGCCATAATGAGATCGACAGACTTTATAGTCACAGATACGCAGTATTTT.

This chain connects TRBV19 to TRBJ2-1; no definite D call. The V end lost 4 bases, the J end lost 9 bases, and 10 bases lay between the germline ends. Germline V CDR1 and CDR2: LNHDA, SQIVND (reference sequence). The CDR3 is made up of 12 amino acids. The CDR3 loop is CASSTQVLEQFF. The CDR3 DNA follows: TGTGCCAGTAGTACCCAGGTTCTTGAGCAGTTCTTC.

Comment on this clonotype: A much larger clone differs by one base, so this may be a read error. V and J are TRBV20-1 and TRBJ2-5, with TRBD2 matching 7 bases. V shed 1 base, J shed 5 bases, and the junction held 4 bases outside the gene matches. Per the germline V gene, CDR1 is DFQATT and CDR2 is SNEGSKA (reference sequence). The CDR3 has 13 amino acids. This chain's CDR3 is CSARGDGGETQYF. The CDR3 DNA reads TGCAGTGCTAGAGGTGACGGGGGGGAGACCCAGTACTTC.

This clonotype was detected ten times or more. This chain uses TRBV4-3 with TRBJ1-5, with a possible D match to TRBD1 (5 bases). The germline V and J ends were trimmed by 0 bases and 5 bases, with 8 bases remaining between them. This CDR3 is 14 amino acids long. The V gene's germline CDR1 is LGHNA and CDR2 YSLEER. CDR3 nucleotide sequence: TGCGCCAGCAGCCAAGAGGGGCATGATCAGCCCCAGCATTTT. Translating it yields CASSQEGHDQPQHF.